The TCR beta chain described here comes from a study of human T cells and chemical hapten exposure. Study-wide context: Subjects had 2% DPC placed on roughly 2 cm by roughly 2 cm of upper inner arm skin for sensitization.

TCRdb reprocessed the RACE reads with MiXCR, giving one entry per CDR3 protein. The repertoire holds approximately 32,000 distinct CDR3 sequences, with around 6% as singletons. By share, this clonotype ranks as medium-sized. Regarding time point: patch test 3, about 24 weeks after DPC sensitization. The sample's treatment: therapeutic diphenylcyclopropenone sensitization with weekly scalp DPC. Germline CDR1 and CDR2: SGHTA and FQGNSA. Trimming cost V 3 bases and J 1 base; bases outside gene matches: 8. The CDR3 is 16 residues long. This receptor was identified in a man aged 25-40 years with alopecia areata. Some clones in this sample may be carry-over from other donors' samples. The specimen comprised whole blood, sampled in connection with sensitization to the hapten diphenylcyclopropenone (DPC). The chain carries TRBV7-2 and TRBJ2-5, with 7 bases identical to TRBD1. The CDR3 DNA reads TGTGCCAGCAGCTTGGCGCGAGGGGGCCTCCAAGAGACCCAGTACTTC. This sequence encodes CASSLARGGLQETQYF.